This T cell receptor beta chain originates from a study of cytomegalovirus exposure and HLA in healthy donors. Study-level findings and limits: Reports state that TCR beta sequences accurately predicted most subjects' HLA-A and HLA-B alleles. The CMV antigen specificity of a few CMV-associated chains was confirmed through in vitro analysis. An analysis done earlier found most TCR beta V segments productive about 90% or about 30% of the time.

PCR employed 60 Vbeta and 13 Jbeta primers. Repertoires were generated with immunoSEQ multiplex PCR, while TCRdb's copy carries only in-frame clones and drops some. This sample has about 150,000 clones, with around 65% found just once. A remark on this clone: Its antigen is unknown.

V lost 7 bases and J 2 bases, leaving 14 bases between the germline ends. The CDR3 covers 14 residues. Germline assignment: CDR1 MDHEN and CDR2 SYDVKM. Input material: PBMCs. This TCR derives from a male donor in good health and CMV-seronegative. This rearrangement joins TRBV28 to TRBJ2-5, with D uncertain. The CDR3 sequence is CASIGLRNQETQYF. CDR3 bases: TGTGCCAGCATCGGCTTGCGGAATCAAGAGACCCAGTACTTC.